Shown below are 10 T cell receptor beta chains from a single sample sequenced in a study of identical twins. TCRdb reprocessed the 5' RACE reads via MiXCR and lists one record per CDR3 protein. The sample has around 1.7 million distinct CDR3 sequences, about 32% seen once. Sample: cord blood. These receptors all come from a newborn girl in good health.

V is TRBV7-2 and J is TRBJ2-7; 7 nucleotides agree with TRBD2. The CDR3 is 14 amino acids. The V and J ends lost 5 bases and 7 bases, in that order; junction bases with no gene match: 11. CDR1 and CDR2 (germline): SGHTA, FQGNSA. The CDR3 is CASSARTSGNEQYF. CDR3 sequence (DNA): TGTGCCAGCAGCGCCCGGACTAGTGGGAATGAGCAGTACTTC.

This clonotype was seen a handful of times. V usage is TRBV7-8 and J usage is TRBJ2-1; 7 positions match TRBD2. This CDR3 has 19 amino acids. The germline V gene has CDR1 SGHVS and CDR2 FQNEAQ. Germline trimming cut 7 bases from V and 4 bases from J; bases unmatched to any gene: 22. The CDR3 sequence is CASNQAGVLNTAQYNEQFF. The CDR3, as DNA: TGTGCCAGCAACCAGGCGGGAGTTCTCAATACAGCGCAATACAATGAGCAGTTCTTC. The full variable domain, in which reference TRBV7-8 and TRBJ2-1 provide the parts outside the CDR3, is GAGVSQSPRYKVAKRGQDVALRCDPISGHVSLFWYQQALGQGPEFLTYFQNEAQLDKSGLPSDRFFAERPEGSVSTLKIQRTQQEDSAVYLCASNQAGVLNTAQYNEQFFGPGTRLTVL.

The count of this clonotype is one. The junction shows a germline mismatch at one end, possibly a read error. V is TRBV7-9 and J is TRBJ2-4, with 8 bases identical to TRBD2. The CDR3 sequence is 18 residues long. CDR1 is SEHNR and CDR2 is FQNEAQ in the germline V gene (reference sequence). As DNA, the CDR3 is TGTGTCAGCAGCTTAGGGTCGGGAGCGGGAGTGGCCAAAAACATTCAGTACTTC. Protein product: CVSSLGSGAGVAKNIQYF. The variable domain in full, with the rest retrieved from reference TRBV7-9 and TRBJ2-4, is DTGVSQNPRHKITKRGQNVTFRCDPISEHNRLYWYRQTLGQGPEFLTYFQNEAQLEKSRLLSDRFSAERPKGSFSTLEIQRTEQGDSAMYLCVSSLGSGAGVAKNIQYFGAGTRLSVL.

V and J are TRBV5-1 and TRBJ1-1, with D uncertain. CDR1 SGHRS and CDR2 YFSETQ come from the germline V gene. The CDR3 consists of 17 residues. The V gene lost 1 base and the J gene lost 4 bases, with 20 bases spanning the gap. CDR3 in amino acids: CASSLPPYSLKATEAFF. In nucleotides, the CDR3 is TGCGCCAGCAGCTTGCCCCCCTACAGCCTTAAGGCCACTGAAGCTTTCTTT.

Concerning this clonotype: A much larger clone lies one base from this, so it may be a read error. Written as DNA, the CDR3 is TGTGCCAGCAGCCAAGAGAGAATACTAGCGGGGGGGTACAATGAGCAGTACTTC. Protein: CASSQERILAGGYNEQYF. The J gene is TRBJ2-7, the V gene TRBV3-1; 13 bases are a match to TRBD2. The CDR3 runs 18 residues. The V gene end was trimmed by 0 bases and the J gene end by 7 bases; junction bases not matched to a gene: 12. CDR1 is LGHDT, CDR2 YNNKEL, per germline (reference sequence).

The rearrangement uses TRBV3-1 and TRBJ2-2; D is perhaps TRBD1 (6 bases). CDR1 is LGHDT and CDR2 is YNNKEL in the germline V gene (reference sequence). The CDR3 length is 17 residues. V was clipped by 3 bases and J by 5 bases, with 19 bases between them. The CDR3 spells CASSQFTWDTLTGELFF. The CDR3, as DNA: TGTGCCAGCAGCCAGTTTACTTGGGACACCCTTACCGGGGAGCTGTTTTTT.

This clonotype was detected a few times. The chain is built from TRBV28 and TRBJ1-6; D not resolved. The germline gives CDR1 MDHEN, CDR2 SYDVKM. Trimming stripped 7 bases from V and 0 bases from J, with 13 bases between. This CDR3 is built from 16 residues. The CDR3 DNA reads TGTGCCAGCACCTCGACGGAGAGCTCCTATAATTCACCCCTCCACTTT. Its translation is CASTSTESSYNSPLHF.

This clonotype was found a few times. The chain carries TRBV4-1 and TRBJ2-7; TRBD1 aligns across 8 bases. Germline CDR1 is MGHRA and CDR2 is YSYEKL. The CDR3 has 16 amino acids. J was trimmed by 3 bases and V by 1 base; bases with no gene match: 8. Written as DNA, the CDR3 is TGCGCCAGCAGCCAAGTCTTTACCGGGACAGGCTACGAGCAGTACTTC. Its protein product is CASSQVFTGTGYEQYF.

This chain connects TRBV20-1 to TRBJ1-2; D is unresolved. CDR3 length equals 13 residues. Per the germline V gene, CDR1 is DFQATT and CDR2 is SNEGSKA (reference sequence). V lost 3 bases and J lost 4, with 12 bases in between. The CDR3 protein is CSASSAVLYGYTF. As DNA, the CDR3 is TGCAGTGCTAGTTCTGCTGTGCTCTATGGCTACACCTTC.

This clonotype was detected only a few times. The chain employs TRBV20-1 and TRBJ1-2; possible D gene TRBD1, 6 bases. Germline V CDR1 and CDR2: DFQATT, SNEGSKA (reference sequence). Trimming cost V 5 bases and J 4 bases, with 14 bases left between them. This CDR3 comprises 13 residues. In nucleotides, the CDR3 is TGCAGTGCTCTTGCAGGGGCGGGCTATGGCTACACCTTC. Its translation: CSALAGAGYGYTF.